This passage covers 3 T cell receptor beta chains from one sample sequenced in a study of blood T cell repertoires in COVID-19. Repertoires were generated with immunoSEQ multiplex PCR, while TCRdb's copy carries only in-frame clones and drops some. The sample consists of roughly 570,000 clones, around nine tenths of them appearing once. Source material: peripheral blood. These TCRs come from a woman aged 50 to 65 with COVID-19, enrolled during active disease.

In this sample, this clone turned up once. The chain has TRBV24-1 and TRBJ2-2, with D perhaps matching TRBD1 (5 bases). The CDR3 is 14 amino acids. CDR1 is KGHDR, CDR2 SFDVKD, per germline. V dropped 6 bases and J dropped 2 bases, with 9 bases sitting between them. This CDR3 is CATSSRVNTGELFF. CDR3 nucleotides: TGTGCCACCAGTTCCAGGGTCAACACCGGGGAGCTGTTTTTT.

CDR3 loop: CASSREYDPHEQFF. The CDR3 nucleotides are TGTGCCAGCAGCCGGGAATACGATCCCCATGAGCAGTTCTTC. This chain links TRBV10-3 with TRBJ2-1; a possible D gene is TRBD2 (5 bases). CDR3 length: 14 amino acids. V dropped 10 bases and J dropped 8 bases, with 21 bases sitting between them. The V gene's germline CDR1 is ENHRY and CDR2 SYGVKD.

The V and J genes are TRBV6-1 and TRBJ2-4, with 7 bases lining up with TRBD1. Germline values: CDR1 MNHNS, CDR2 SASEGT. Trimming cost V 0 bases and J 0 bases; bases outside gene matches: 8. There are 18 residues in the CDR3. Here the CDR3 DNA reads TGTGCCAGCAGTGAAGCGACAGGGAGCCAGCTAGCCAAAAACATTCAGTACTTC. Its translation is CASSEATGSQLAKNIQYF.